This T cell receptor (beta chain) is drawn from a study of CD8+ T cells in alopecia areata. Treatment specified: oral pan-JAK inhibitor, 5-10 mg twice daily. Study-wide points: Many expanded lesional clones persisted in scalp and blood during tofacitinib treatment. For baseline CD8+ expansion, any link to response stays uncertain with one nonresponder. Scalp lesions, especially in alopecia totalis/universalis, had higher clonality than normal scalp.

Isolated RNA was reverse transcribed into cDNA used as the sequencing template. Data came from immunoSEQ multiplex PCR; TCRdb stores just in-frame clones and leaves some out. Found here are 100,000 or so clones, 50% to 60% of them singletons; the top ten hold about a sixth. This clone was recorded a few times. Its antigen is currently unknown. The CDR3 is 14 residues long. Germline V gene lookup returns CDR1 MGHRA and CDR2 YSYEKL. Trimming pared 2 bases from V and 8 bases from J, leaving 13 bases between. This clonotype originated in a human donor with alopecia areata. Sequencing used CD8+ T cells sorted from blood, obtained at approximately week 61, from a patient treated with tofacitinib. The V gene is TRBV4-1, the J gene TRBJ2-1; TRBD1 or TRBD2 may be the D gene (5 bases each). This chain's CDR3 is CASSQLLLGDEQFF. CDR3 coding DNA: TGCGCCAGCAGCCAACTCCTCTTGGGGGATGAGCAGTTCTTC.